The source of this T cell receptor (beta chain) is a study of cytomegalovirus exposure and HLA in healthy donors. Across the study: Early on, a data release was issued that held 85 million to 95 million unique TCRs from HLA-typed donors.

V lost 0 bases and J lost 0; bases outside the gene matches: 17. CDR1 is SGHDN, CDR2 FVKESK, per germline. CDR3 size: 21 residues. The primer mix had 60 Vbeta and 13 Jbeta primers. Some clones are missing from TCRdb's copy, which holds only in-frame ones; the method was immunoSEQ multiplex PCR. Altogether under 150,000 clones are present, 82% being singletons, with the ten largest covering about 7.4%. About this clone itself: The antigen is undetermined.

Study findings and constraints: Exclusion applied to some V segments, including TRBV6-2 and TRBV6-3, as they were indistinguishable. Among CMV-associated TCR beta chains, most appeared HLA-restricted in a later analysis.

Sequencing was carried out using PBMCs. The chain couples TRBV14 to TRBJ2-4; TRBD1 matches 7 bases. The receptor's source is a woman between 45 and 60 years old in good health and CMV-seropositive. In DNA, the CDR3 is TGTGCCAGCAGCCAAGAAGCGGATGGGACAGTCGACCCGTTAGCCAAAAACATTCAGTACTTC. The encoded protein is CASSQEADGTVDPLAKNIQYF.